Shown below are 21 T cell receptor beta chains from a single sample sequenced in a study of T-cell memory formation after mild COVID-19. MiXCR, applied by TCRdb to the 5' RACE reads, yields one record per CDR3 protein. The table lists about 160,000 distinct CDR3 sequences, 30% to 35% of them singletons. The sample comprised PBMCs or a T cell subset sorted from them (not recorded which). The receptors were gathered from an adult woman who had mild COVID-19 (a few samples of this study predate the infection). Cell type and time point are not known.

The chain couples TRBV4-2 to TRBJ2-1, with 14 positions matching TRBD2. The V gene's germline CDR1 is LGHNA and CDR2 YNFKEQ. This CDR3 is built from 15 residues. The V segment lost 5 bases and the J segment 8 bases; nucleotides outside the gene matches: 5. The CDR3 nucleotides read TGTGCCAGCAGCGAGACTAGCGGGGGGGCTCATGAGCAGTTCTTC. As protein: CASSETSGGAHEQFF.

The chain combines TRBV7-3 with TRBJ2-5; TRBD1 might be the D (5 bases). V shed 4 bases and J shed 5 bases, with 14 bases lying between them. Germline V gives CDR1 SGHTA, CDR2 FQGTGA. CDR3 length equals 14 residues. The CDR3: CASSSGHPGETQYF. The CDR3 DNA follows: TGTGCCAGCAGCTCTGGACATCCCGGGGAGACCCAGTACTTC.

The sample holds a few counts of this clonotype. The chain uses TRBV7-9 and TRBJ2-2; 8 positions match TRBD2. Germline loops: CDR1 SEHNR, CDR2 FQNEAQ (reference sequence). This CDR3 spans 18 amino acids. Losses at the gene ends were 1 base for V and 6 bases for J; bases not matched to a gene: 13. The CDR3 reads CASSLVPGEREKAGELFF. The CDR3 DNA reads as TGTGCCAGCAGCTTAGTTCCGGGTGAGCGGGAGAAGGCCGGGGAGCTGTTTTTT.

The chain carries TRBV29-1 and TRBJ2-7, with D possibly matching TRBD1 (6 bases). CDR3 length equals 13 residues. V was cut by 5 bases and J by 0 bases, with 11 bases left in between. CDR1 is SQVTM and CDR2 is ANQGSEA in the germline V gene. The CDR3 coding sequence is TGCAGCGTTCGGACAGTTAGCTCCTACGAGCAGTACTTC. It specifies CSVRTVSSYEQYF.

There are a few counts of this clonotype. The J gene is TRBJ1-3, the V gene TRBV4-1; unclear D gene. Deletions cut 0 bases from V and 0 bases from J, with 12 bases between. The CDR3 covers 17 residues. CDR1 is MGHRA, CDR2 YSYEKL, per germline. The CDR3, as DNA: TGCGCCAGCAGCCAAGATCTAGGATGGAGCTCTGGAAACACCATATATTTT. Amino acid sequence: CASSQDLGWSSGNTIYF.

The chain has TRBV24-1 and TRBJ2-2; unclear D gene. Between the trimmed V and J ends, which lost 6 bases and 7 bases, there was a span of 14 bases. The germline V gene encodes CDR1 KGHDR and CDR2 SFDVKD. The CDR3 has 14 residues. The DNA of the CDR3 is TGTGCCACCAGTTTACGATTTAGGGACGGGGAGCTGTTTTTT. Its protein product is CATSLRFRDGELFF.

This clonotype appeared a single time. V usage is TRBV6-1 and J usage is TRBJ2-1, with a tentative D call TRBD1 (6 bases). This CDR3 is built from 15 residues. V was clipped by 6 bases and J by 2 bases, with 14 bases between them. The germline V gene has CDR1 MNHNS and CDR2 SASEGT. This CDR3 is CASSPGTRTYNEQFF. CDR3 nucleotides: TGTGCCAGCAGCCCCGGGACAAGGACCTACAATGAGCAGTTCTTC.

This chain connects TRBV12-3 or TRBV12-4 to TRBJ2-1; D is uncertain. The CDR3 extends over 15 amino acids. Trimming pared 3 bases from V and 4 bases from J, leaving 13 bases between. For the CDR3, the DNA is TGTGCCAGCAGTTTCGGCTCGCCCCGTTACAATGAGCAGTTCTTC. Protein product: CASSFGSPRYNEQFF.

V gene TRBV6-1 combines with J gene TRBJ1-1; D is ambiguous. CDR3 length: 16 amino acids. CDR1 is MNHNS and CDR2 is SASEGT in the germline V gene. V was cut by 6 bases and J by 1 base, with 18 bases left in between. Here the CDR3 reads CASRVNSRWENTEAFF. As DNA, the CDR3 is TGTGCCAGCAGGGTCAACAGCCGATGGGAGAACACTGAAGCTTTCTTT.

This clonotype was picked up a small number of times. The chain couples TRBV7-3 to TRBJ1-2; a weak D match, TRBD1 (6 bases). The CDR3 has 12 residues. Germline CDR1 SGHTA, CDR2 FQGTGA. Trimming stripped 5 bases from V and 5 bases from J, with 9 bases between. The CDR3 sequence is CASSQQGYGYTF. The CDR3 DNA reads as TGTGCCAGCAGCCAACAGGGTTATGGCTACACCTTC. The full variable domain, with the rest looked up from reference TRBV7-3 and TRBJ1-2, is GAGVSQTPSNKVTEKGKYVELRCDPISGHTALYWYRQSLGQGPEFLIYFQGTGAADDSGLPNDRFFAVRPEGSVSTLKIQRTERGDSAVYLCASSQQGYGYTFGSGTRLTVV.

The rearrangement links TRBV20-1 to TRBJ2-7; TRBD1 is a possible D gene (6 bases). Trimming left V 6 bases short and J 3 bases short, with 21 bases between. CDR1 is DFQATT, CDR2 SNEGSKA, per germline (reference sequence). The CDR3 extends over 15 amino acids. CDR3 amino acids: CSAKGPPGALYEQYF. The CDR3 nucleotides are TGCAGTGCCAAGGGACCACCAGGGGCCCTCTACGAGCAGTACTTC.

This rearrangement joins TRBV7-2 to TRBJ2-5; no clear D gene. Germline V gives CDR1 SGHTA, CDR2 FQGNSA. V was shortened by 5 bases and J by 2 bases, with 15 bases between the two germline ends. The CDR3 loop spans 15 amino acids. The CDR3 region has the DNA TGTGCCAGCAGCATTAAGGGTAGCACACAAGAGACCCAGTACTTC. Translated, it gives CASSIKGSTQETQYF.

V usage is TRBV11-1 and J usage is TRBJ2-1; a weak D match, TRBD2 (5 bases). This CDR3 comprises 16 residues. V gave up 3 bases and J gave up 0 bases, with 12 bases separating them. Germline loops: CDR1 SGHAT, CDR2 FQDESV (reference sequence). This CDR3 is CASSLEAVSSYNEQFF. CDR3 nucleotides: TGTGCCAGCAGCTTGGAGGCCGTAAGCTCCTACAATGAGCAGTTCTTC.

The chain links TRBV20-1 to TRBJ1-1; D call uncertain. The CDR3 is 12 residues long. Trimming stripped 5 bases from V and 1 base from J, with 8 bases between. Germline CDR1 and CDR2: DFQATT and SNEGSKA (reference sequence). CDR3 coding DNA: TGCAGTGCTGCGACCGGGAACACTGAAGCTTTCTTT. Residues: CSAATGNTEAFF.

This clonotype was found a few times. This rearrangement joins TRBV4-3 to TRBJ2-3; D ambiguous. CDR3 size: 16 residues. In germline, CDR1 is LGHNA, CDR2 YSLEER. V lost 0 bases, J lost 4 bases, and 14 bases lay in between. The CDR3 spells CASSQDYKFRPDTQYF. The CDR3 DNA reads TGCGCCAGCAGCCAAGATTACAAGTTCCGTCCAGATACGCAGTATTTT.

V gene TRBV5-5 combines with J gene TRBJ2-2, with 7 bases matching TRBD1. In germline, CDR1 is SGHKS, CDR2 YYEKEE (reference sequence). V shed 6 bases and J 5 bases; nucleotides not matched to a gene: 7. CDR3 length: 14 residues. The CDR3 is CASMRQGVTGELFF. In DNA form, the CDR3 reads TGTGCCAGCATGAGACAGGGAGTGACCGGGGAGCTGTTTTTT.

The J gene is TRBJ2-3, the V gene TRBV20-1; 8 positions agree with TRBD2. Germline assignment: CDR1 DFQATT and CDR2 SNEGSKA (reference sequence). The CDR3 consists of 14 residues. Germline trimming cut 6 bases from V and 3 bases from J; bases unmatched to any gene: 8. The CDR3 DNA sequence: TGCAGTGCCCCCACAAGCGGGAGAACAGATACGCAGTATTTT. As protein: CSAPTSGRTDTQYF.

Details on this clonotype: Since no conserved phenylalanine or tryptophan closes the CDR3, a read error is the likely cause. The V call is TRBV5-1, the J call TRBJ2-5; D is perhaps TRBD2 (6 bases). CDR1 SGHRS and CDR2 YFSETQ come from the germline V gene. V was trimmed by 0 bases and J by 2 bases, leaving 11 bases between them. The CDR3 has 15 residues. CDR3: CASSLAGDLQETQYL. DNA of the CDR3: TGCGCCAGCAGCTTGGCGGGAGACCTGCAAGAGACCCAGTACTTG.

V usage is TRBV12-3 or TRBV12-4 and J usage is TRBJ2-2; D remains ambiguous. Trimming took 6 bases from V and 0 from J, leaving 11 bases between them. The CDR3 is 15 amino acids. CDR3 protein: CASSRLRPNTGELFF. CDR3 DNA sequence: TGTGCCAGCAGCCGACTCCGGCCGAACACCGGGGAGCTGTTTTTT.

The CDR3 reads CASNRDETDTQYF. The CDR3 coding sequence is TGTGCCAGCAACAGGGACGAGACAGATACGCAGTATTTT. The chain has TRBV9 and TRBJ2-3, with a possible D match to TRBD1 (6 bases). The germline V gene has CDR1 SGDLS and CDR2 YYNGEE. CDR3 length: 13 residues. V gave up 6 bases and J gave up 3 bases, with 11 bases separating them.

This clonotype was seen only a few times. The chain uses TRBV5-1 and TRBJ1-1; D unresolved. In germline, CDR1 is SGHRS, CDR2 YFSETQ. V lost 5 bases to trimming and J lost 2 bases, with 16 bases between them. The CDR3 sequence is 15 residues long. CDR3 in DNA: TGCGCCAGCAGTCAACTCTCCGGTTCCAACACTGAAGCTTTCTTT. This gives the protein CASSQLSGSNTEAFF.